This T cell receptor (beta chain) was profiled in a study of response to subunit inactivated influenza vaccine. A note on this clonotype: The antigen is undetermined.

Study-wide findings and caveats: A suggestion made by the authors is that each seasonal influenza vaccination recruits few new T cells.

The V gene end was trimmed by 5 bases and the J gene end by 1 base; junction bases not matched to a gene: 6. Per germline, CDR1 MNHEY and CDR2 SVGEGT. The CDR3 has 17 amino acids. TCRdb fed the RT-PCR reads into MiXCR, producing one record per CDR3 protein. This sample has around 710,000 distinct CDR3 sequences, with about 15% found just once. The source was PBMCs from blood, collected around two weeks before vaccination. The TCR sequence derives from a man aged 50-59 years who received an inactivated influenza vaccine. The V call is TRBV6-2 or TRBV6-3, the J call TRBJ2-5; TRBD2 agrees at 14 bases. Here the CDR3 DNA reads TGTGCCAGCAGTCAACCCGGGACTAGCGGGGGCCAAGAGACCCAGTACTTC. Translating it yields CASSQPGTSGGQETQYF.